The T cell receptor beta chain under discussion was sequenced for a study of CD8+CD57+ T cells in acquired aplastic anemia. Overall study context: When averaged, DNA from sorted CD4+ and CD8+ cells came to about 2.9 ug. On average, healthy donors gave approximately 9.9 million reads for CD4+ cells. Findings and caveats of the study: Significant differences in CD8+ Simpson's diversity were not observed between patients and controls. Common to patients and controls were roughly 30 CD8+ CDR3 sequences.

Genomic DNA, serving as template, underwent TCR beta VDJ and CDR3 profiling. MiXCR, run by TCRdb on the reads, gives a single entry per CDR3 protein. The sample carries about 210,000 distinct CDR3 sequences, over 60% recorded once. As for this clonotype: Antigen specificity is unknown.

The receptor's source is a human donor in good health. The sample comprised sorted CD4+, CD8+, or CD8+CD57+ T cells (not recorded which) from PBMCs.

The CDR3 is CSAPPGANVLTF. In nucleotides, the CDR3 is TGCAGTGCTCCCCCTGGGGCCAACGTCCTGACTTTC. V is TRBV20-1 and J is TRBJ2-6, with unresolved D. This CDR3 has 12 amino acids. V dropped 5 bases and J dropped 2 bases, with 4 bases sitting between them. Germline loops: CDR1 DFQATT, CDR2 SNEGSKA (reference sequence).